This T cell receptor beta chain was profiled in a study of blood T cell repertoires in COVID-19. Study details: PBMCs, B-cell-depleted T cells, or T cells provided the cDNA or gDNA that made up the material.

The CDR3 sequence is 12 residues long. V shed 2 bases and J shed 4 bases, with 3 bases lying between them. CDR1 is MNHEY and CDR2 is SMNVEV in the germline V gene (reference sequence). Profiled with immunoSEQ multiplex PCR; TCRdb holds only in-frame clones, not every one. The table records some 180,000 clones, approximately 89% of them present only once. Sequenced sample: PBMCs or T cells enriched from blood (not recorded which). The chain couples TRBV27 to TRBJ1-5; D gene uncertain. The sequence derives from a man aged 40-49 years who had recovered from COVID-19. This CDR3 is CASSLPNQPQHF. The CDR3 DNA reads TGTGCCAGCAGTTTACCAAATCAGCCCCAGCATTTT.